Shown below are 7 T cell receptor beta chains from a single sample sequenced in a study of cytomegalovirus exposure and HLA in healthy donors. The primer mix had 60 Vbeta and 13 Jbeta primers. Method: immunoSEQ multiplex PCR; TCRdb's copy keeps in-frame clones and lacks some. Seen here are some 76,000 clones, roughly two thirds observed once, and the top ten hold roughly 5%. Input material: PBMCs. Source of these receptors: a man aged 55 to 69 in good health and CMV-seropositive.

V gene TRBV19 combines with J gene TRBJ1-5; TRBD1 matches 10 bases. This CDR3 has 15 residues. Per germline, CDR1 LNHDA and CDR2 SQIVND (reference sequence). V shed 1 base, J shed 9 bases, and the junction held 6 bases outside the gene matches. The CDR3 loop is CASSIGTGGMRPQHF. For the CDR3, the DNA is TGTGCCAGTAGTATAGGGACAGGGGGAATGCGGCCCCAGCATTTT.

The chain couples TRBV5-3 to TRBJ2-1; TRBD2 is a possible D gene (6 bases). TRBV5-3 is an ORF, and what it does is uncertain. V lost 0 bases and J lost 6, with 7 bases in between. The CDR3 is 13 residues long. CDR3 in amino acids: CARSLEGGNEQFF. In DNA, the CDR3 is TGTGCCAGAAGCTTGGAGGGAGGCAATGAGCAGTTCTTC.

The V call is TRBV10-3, the J call TRBJ1-2; 12 nucleotides agree with TRBD1. The V gene end was trimmed by 6 bases and the J gene end by 7 bases; junction bases not matched to a gene: 27. The CDR3 consists of 21 residues. The V gene's germline CDR1 is ENHRY and CDR2 SYGVKD. The CDR3 reads CAISQGQGAQGFGLVSSGYTF. As DNA, the CDR3 is TGTGCCATCAGCCAGGGACAGGGGGCGCAGGGATTCGGGCTAGTCTCGTCTGGCTACACCTTC.

This chain connects TRBV28 to TRBJ2-5; the match to TRBD1 covers 7 bases. The J call may be wrong; the DNA end is better matched by TRBJ2-7. CDR3 length: 15 residues. Germline CDR1 and CDR2: MDHEN and SYDVKM. CDR3 region: CASSLGGQKTYEQYF. As DNA, the CDR3 is TGTGCCAGCAGTTTAGGGGGACAGAAGACCTACGAGCAGTACTTC.

The V and J genes are TRBV30 and TRBJ2-7; D gene unclear. The CDR3 totals 11 residues. V was shortened by 0 bases and J by 3 bases, with 3 bases between the two germline ends. CDR1 and CDR2 from the germline V gene are GTSNPN and SVGIG (reference sequence). The CDR3 loop is CAWSVYYEQYF. CDR3 DNA sequence: TGTGCCTGGAGTGTCTACTACGAGCAGTACTTC.

This chain uses TRBV10-3 with TRBJ1-1; D is ambiguous. The length of the CDR3 is 16 residues. V lost 0 bases and J 4 bases, leaving 15 bases between the germline ends. Looked up from germline, CDR1 is ENHRY and CDR2 is SYGVKD. CDR3 coding DNA: TGTGCCATCAGTGAGTCAGTAGCGGTCCATTCCACTGAAGCTTTCTTT. Protein sequence: CAISESVAVHSTEAFF.

The V and J genes are TRBV28 and TRBJ1-5; no clear D gene. Germline loops: CDR1 MDHEN, CDR2 SYDVKM. The V end lost 8 bases, the J end lost 1 base, and 15 bases lay between the germline ends. The CDR3 loop spans 15 amino acids. The CDR3 DNA follows: TGTGCCAGCCTAGTTAACGACGGGAGCAATCAGCCCCAGCATTTT. Its protein is CASLVNDGSNQPQHF.